This T cell receptor beta chain was recovered during a study of OX40 agonist ivuxolimab in advanced cancers. Across the whole study: Each dose-escalation patient presented with hepatocellular carcinoma, melanoma, renal cell or head and neck cancer.

Assay: immunoSEQ multiplex PCR; the TCRdb copy retains only in-frame clones and omits some. This table holds about 95,000 clones, roughly 87% found once. Trimming shortened V by 7 bases and J by 5 bases, and 6 bases separated the two germline ends. This CDR3 has 11 amino acids. The germline V gene has CDR1 SGHAT and CDR2 FQDESV (reference sequence). Only one count was recorded for this clone. Its antigen is still unknown. No patient had autoimmune disease or received systemic immunosuppression. General study results and limits: Both CD4+ and CD8+ T cell populations in blood had undergone clonal expansion by week 6 at 0.1 to 3.0 mg/kg. Those patients achieving a partial response at 0.1-3.0 mg/kg showed among the lowest clonal expansion.

The material was CD4+ or CD8+ T cells sorted from blood, obtained in a trial of the OX40 agonist ivuxolimab. The genes are TRBV11-1 and TRBJ2-1, with D unclear. The TCR was taken from an adult with an advanced solid tumor such as melanoma, head and neck, liver or kidney cancer. Here the CDR3 reads CASTRDNEQFF. The DNA for the CDR3 is TGTGCCAGCACCCGGGACAATGAGCAGTTCTTC.